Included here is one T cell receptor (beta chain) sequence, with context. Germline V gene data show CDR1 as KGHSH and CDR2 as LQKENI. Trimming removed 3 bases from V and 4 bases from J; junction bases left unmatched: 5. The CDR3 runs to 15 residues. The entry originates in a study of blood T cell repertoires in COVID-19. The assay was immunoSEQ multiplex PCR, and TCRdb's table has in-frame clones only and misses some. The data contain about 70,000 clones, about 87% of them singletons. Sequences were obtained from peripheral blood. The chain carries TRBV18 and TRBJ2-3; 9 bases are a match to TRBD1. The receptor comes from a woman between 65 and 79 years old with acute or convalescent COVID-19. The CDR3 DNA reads TGTGCCAGCTCACCTTGGGACAGGGTTGCAGATACGCAGTATTTT. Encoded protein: CASSPWDRVADTQYF.